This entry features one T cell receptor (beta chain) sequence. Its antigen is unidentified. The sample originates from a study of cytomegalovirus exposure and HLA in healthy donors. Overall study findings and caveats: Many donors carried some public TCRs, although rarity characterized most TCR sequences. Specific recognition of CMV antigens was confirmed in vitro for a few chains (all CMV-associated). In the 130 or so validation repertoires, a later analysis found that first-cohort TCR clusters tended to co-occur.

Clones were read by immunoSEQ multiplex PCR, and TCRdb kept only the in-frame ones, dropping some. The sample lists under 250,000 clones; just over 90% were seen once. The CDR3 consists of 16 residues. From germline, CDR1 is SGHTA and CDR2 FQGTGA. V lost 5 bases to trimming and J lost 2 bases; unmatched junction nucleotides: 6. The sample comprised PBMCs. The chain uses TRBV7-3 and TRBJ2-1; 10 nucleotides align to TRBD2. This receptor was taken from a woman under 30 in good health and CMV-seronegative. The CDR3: CASSVLAGPPYNEQFF. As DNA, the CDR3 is TGTGCCAGCAGCGTACTAGCGGGACCTCCCTACAATGAGCAGTTCTTC.